This passage covers 18 T cell receptor beta chains from one sample sequenced in a study of T cell changes during pregnancy in multiple sclerosis. Clones were read by immunoSEQ multiplex PCR, and TCRdb kept only the in-frame ones, dropping some. Seen here are some 93,000 clones, 90% to 95% observed once, and the top ten hold roughly 1.7%. This material consisted of peripheral blood, taken after pregnancy. The receptors shown here come from a female donor in good health, enrolled as a control in a pregnancy study.

V is TRBV5-1 and J is TRBJ1-2; TRBD1 aligns across 8 bases. V shed 4 bases and J 2 bases; nucleotides not matched to a gene: 4. There are 14 residues in the CDR3. Germline CDR1 reads SGHRS; CDR2 reads YFSETQ. As DNA, the CDR3 is TGCGCCAGCAGCAATGGACAGGGCAACTATGGCTACACCTTC. Translated: CASSNGQGNYGYTF. The full variable domain, rest sourced from reference TRBV5-1 and TRBJ1-2, is KAGVTQTPRYLIKTRGQQVTLSCSPISGHRSVSWYQQTPGQGLQFLFEYFSETQRNKGNFPGRFSGRQFSNSRSEMNVSTLELGDSALYLCASSNGQGNYGYTFGSGTRLTVV.

The rearrangement uses TRBV6-1 and TRBJ1-6, with 8 bases lining up with TRBD1. J lost 9 bases, V lost 2 bases, and 9 bases had no gene match. The CDR3 length is 16 residues. The germline gives CDR1 MNHNS, CDR2 SASEGT. The CDR3 DNA reads TGTGCCAGCAGTGAACCCCGACAGGGGAGGCGTTCACCCCTCCACTTT. This encodes CASSEPRQGRRSPLHF.

This clone was recorded only once. The chain carries TRBV30 and TRBJ1-4, with D unclear. Germline assignment: CDR1 GTSNPN and CDR2 SVGIG (reference sequence). V was trimmed by 4 bases and J by 2 bases, leaving 8 bases between them. This CDR3 is built from 13 residues. The CDR3 sequence: CAWTVGTNEKLFF. DNA of the CDR3: TGTGCCTGGACGGTCGGGACTAATGAAAAACTGTTTTTT.

The chain joins TRBV10-3 to TRBJ2-5; TRBD1 is a possible D gene (6 bases). Between the trimmed V and J ends, which lost 3 bases and 2 bases, there was a span of 10 bases. CDR1 and CDR2 from the germline V gene are ENHRY and SYGVKD. The length of the CDR3 is 14 residues. The CDR3 nucleotides read TGTGCCATCAGTGAAACAGGGATGCAAGAGACCCAGTACTTC. It encodes CAISETGMQETQYF.

This clone occurred a few times. CDR3 in amino acids: CASGRAAPYEQYF. CDR3 sequence (DNA): TGTGCCAGCGGGAGGGCCGCCCCCTACGAGCAGTACTTC. This rearrangement joins TRBV2 to TRBJ2-7, with 7 bases that match TRBD2. V dropped 8 bases and J dropped 2; count of bases not matched to a gene: 6. CDR1 is SNHLY, CDR2 FYNNEI, per germline. CDR3 length equals 13 residues.

The chain employs TRBV5-4 and TRBJ1-6; 8 bases map to TRBD1. Unmatched junction bases numbered 6, after V lost 3 bases and J lost 7 bases. Looked up from germline, CDR1 is SGHNT and CDR2 is YYREEE (reference sequence). The CDR3 extends over 15 amino acids. The CDR3 nucleotides are TGTGCCAGCAGCTCAGGGGGCCGGTTCAATTCACCCCTCCACTTT. Amino acid sequence: CASSSGGRFNSPLHF.

This chain links TRBV7-9 with TRBJ2-1, with D tentatively TRBD2 (5 bases). CDR1 and CDR2 (germline): SEHNR, FQNEAQ (reference sequence). The V gene lost 6 bases and the J gene lost 5 bases, with 17 bases spanning the gap. CDR3 length: 15 amino acids. The CDR3 spells CASSLESGLNNEQFF. CDR3 nucleotides: TGTGCCAGCAGTCTAGAATCGGGGTTGAACAATGAGCAGTTCTTC.

This chain connects TRBV6-5 to TRBJ1-5; TRBD1 matches at 7 bases. V was pared by 4 bases and J by 7 bases, with 7 bases of the junction left unmatched. Germline V CDR1 and CDR2: MNHEY, SVGAGI. The CDR3 is made up of 14 amino acids. The DNA of the CDR3 is TGTGCCAGCAGTTTGACAGGGATTGGACAGCCCCAGCATTTT. As protein: CASSLTGIGQPQHF.

The V gene is TRBV6-5, the J gene TRBJ2-3; 7 bases match TRBD2. The CDR3 contains 15 residues. V shed 6 bases and J 1 base; nucleotides not matched to a gene: 7. Germline CDR1 is MNHEY and CDR2 is SVGAGI. CDR3 amino acids: CASSQSGVGTDTQYF. The CDR3 coding sequence is TGTGCCAGCAGCCAGAGCGGGGTCGGCACAGATACGCAGTATTTT.

The V call is TRBV9, the J call TRBJ1-5; TRBD1 matches at 7 bases. The ends lost 0 bases at V and 7 bases at J; junction bases unmatched: 7. CDR1 and CDR2 from the germline V gene are SGDLS and YYNGEE. This CDR3 is 15 amino acids long. The CDR3 sequence: CASSVGGTAFQPQHF. DNA of the CDR3: TGTGCCAGCAGCGTAGGTGGGACAGCGTTCCAGCCCCAGCATTTT.

V usage is TRBV19 and J usage is TRBJ1-6, with TRBD1 as a possible D gene (5 bases). The CDR3 length is 13 residues. Germline values: CDR1 LNHDA, CDR2 SQIVND (reference sequence). V was trimmed by 5 bases and J by 6 bases, leaving 8 bases between them. CDR3 coding DNA: TGTGCCAGTAGTTTACAGGCTAATTCACCCCTCCACTTT. This sequence encodes CASSLQANSPLHF.

The chain carries TRBV19 and TRBJ2-7, with 7 positions matching TRBD1. The CDR3 spans 14 residues. Per germline, CDR1 LNHDA and CDR2 SQIVND (reference sequence). The trim removed 5 bases at V and 1 base at J, leaving 5 bases unmatched. CDR3 in amino acids: CASSVTGSSYEQYF. The CDR3 bases are TGTGCCAGTAGTGTGACAGGGAGTTCCTACGAGCAGTACTTC.

The J gene is TRBJ1-5, the V gene TRBV9; TRBD1 agrees at 7 bases. Germline values: CDR1 SGDLS, CDR2 YYNGEE. The CDR3 has 16 residues. CDR3 in amino acids: CAIPRDSSRCNQPQHF. CDR3 coding DNA: TGTGCAATTCCGCGGGACAGCAGTCGGTGCAATCAGCCCCAGCATTTT.

The V call is TRBV5-8, the J call TRBJ2-5; D gene unclear. V lost 0 bases and J 2 bases, leaving 8 bases between the germline ends. CDR3 length: 14 residues. Per germline, CDR1 SGHTS and CDR2 YDEGEE. The CDR3 spells CASSLGYLQETQYF. The DNA for the CDR3 is TGTGCCAGCAGCTTGGGTTACTTACAAGAGACCCAGTACTTC.

This chain uses TRBV6-1 with TRBJ2-7; D unclear. V lost 4 bases, J lost 6 bases, and 4 bases lay in between. The CDR3 loop spans 10 amino acids. Germline V CDR1 and CDR2: MNHNS, SASEGT. DNA for the CDR3: TGTGCCAGCAGTGCGCGCGAGCAGTACTTC. Its translation is CASSAREQYF.

The J gene is TRBJ1-2, the V gene TRBV28, with D perhaps TRBD1 (6 bases). This CDR3 spans 16 amino acids. V was clipped by 8 bases and J by 0 bases, with 19 bases between them. Looked up from germline, CDR1 is MDHEN and CDR2 is SYDVKM. As DNA, the CDR3 is TGTGCCAGCGCTCACGAGGACAGTCGAGCTAACTATGGCTACACCTTC. It is translated as CASAHEDSRANYGYTF.

The chain couples TRBV7-2 to TRBJ2-7; 10 bases match TRBD2. The V gene end was trimmed by 4 bases and the J gene end by 3 bases; junction bases not matched to a gene: 9. This CDR3 has 16 amino acids. From germline, CDR1 is SGHTA and CDR2 FQGNSA. This chain's CDR3 is CASSYRSGGMIYEQYF. The CDR3 DNA reads as TGTGCCAGCAGCTACCGTAGCGGGGGGATGATCTACGAGCAGTACTTC.

This rearrangement joins TRBV7-9 to TRBJ1-6; 8 nucleotides match TRBD1. Germline values: CDR1 SEHNR, CDR2 FQNEAQ (reference sequence). The ends lost 5 bases at V and 9 bases at J; junction bases unmatched: 12. The CDR3 contains 16 residues. The CDR3 sequence: CASSGNGQGSGSPLHF. CDR3 sequence (DNA): TGTGCCAGCAGCGGTAACGGACAGGGTTCGGGTTCACCCCTCCACTTT. Full variable domain (missing parts from reference TRBV7-9 and TRBJ1-6): DTGVSQNPRHKITKRGQNVTFRCDPISEHNRLYWYRQTLGQGPEFLTYFQNEAQLEKSRLLSDRFSAERPKGSFSTLEIQRTEQGDSAMYLCASSGNGQGSGSPLHFGNGTRLTVT.